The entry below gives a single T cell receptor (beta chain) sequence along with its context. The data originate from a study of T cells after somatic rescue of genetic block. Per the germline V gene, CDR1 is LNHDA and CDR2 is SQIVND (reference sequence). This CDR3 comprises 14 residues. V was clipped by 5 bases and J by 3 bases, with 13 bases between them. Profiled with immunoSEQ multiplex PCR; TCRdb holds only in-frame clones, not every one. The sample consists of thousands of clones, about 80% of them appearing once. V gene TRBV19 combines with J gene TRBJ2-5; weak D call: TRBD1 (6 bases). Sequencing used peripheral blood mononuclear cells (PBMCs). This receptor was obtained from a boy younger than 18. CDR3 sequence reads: CASSEQRGKETQYF. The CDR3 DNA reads TGTGCCAGTAGTGAACAGAGGGGGAAAGAGACCCAGTACTTC.